A single sample is the source of the 29 T cell receptor beta chains below, sequenced in a study of T cell responses to AZD1222 COVID-19 vaccine. Profiling relied on immunoSEQ multiplex PCR, and the TCRdb table lists in-frame clones only, not all of them. The top ten hold more than 1.3% of the sample, which has about 84,000 clones, around nine tenths seen once. The sequenced sample was peripheral blood, obtained on day 0 of AZD1222 vaccination. These receptors all stem from an adult in good health.

As DNA, the CDR3 is TGTGCCATCGGATTCGGAGACAGTGAATATGGCTACACCTTC. Amino acids: CAIGFGDSEYGYTF. This chain links TRBV10-3 with TRBJ1-2, with D possibly matching TRBD1 (5 bases). The germline V gene encodes CDR1 ENHRY and CDR2 SYGVKD. The CDR3 is 14 residues long. The ends were cut back, 8 bases at V and 5 bases at J, with 18 bases in the middle.

The chain carries TRBV10-3 and TRBJ1-6; tentatively, D is TRBD1 (5 bases). Germline-derived CDR1 and CDR2 are ENHRY and SYGVKD. The CDR3 is made up of 15 amino acids. Trimming took off 10 bases at V and 7 bases at J, with 20 bases between the two ends. The CDR3 sequence: CAREIRQRKNSPLHF. Here the CDR3 DNA reads TGTGCCAGGGAGATCCGACAGAGGAAGAATTCACCCCTCCACTTT.

V usage is TRBV29-1 and J usage is TRBJ2-1; 11 nucleotides match TRBD2. The CDR3 is 17 residues long. Germline V CDR1 and CDR2: SQVTM, ANQGSEA. After removal of 6 bases from V and 0 bases from J, the junction contained 10 bases not matched to a gene. DNA for the CDR3: TGCAGCGTCCTAGGGACTAGCGGATCCAACTCCTACAATGAGCAGTTCTTC. Amino acids: CSVLGTSGSNSYNEQFF.

The chain combines TRBV12-5 with TRBJ2-3; 7 bases agree with TRBD2. CDR3 length: 15 residues. Germline CDR1 LGHNT, CDR2 FRNRAP. The junction had 11 bases not matched to a gene; V was cut back by 5 bases and J by 6 bases. This chain's CDR3 is CASGIPAGTADTQYF. CDR3 coding DNA: TGTGCTAGTGGTATCCCAGCGGGGACGGCGGATACGCAGTATTTT.

The chain joins TRBV11-3 to TRBJ2-7, with D perhaps assigned TRBD1 or TRBD2 (5 bases each). Germline loops: CDR1 SGHNT, CDR2 YENEEA. CDR3 length: 15 residues. The V and J ends lost 5 bases and 6 bases respectively, with 20 bases between them. The CDR3 DNA follows: TGTGCCAGCAGCCCCGTTGGGACCGGCAGGAGCGAGCAGTACTTC. This sequence encodes CASSPVGTGRSEQYF.

V and J are TRBV30 and TRBJ1-1; possibly TRBD1 for D (6 bases). The V end was cut by 0 bases, the J end by 6 bases, with 11 bases between. This CDR3 comprises 13 residues. Per the germline V gene, CDR1 is GTSNPN and CDR2 is SVGIG (reference sequence). Written as DNA, the CDR3 is TGTGCCTGGAGTGTACGGGCAGGGGCTGAAGCTTTCTTT. This encodes CAWSVRAGAEAFF.

The rearrangement links TRBV18 to TRBJ1-3, with 7 bases matching TRBD1. The V segment lost 5 bases and the J segment 4 bases; nucleotides outside the gene matches: 2. The CDR3 sequence is 13 residues long. Germline V gene data show CDR1 as KGHSH and CDR2 as LQKENI. The CDR3 DNA sequence: TGTGCCAGCTCATGGGACAGAGGAAACACCATATATTTT. Translated: CASSWDRGNTIYF.

V usage is TRBV12-3 or TRBV12-4 and J usage is TRBJ1-1; no clear D. With 2 bases removed from V and 0 bases from J, the gap between germline ends came to 4 bases. The CDR3 consists of 13 residues. DNA of the CDR3: TGTGCCAGCAGTTTAAGGTTGAACACTGAAGCTTTCTTT. Translating gives CASSLRLNTEAFF.

The chain has TRBV29-1 and TRBJ1-2, with TRBD1 identical over 8 bases. V lost 2 bases to trimming and J lost 4 bases; unmatched junction nucleotides: 6. Germline values: CDR1 SQVTM, CDR2 ANQGSEA. The CDR3 contains 14 residues. The CDR3 DNA follows: TGCAGCGTTGAAACCCTGGACAGGGCCTATGGCTACACCTTC. Residues: CSVETLDRAYGYTF.

The chain joins TRBV7-2 to TRBJ1-4; no clear D gene. The CDR3 contains 14 residues. With 1 base removed from V and 6 bases from J, the gap between germline ends came to 9 bases. CDR1 is SGHTA and CDR2 is FQGNSA in the germline V gene. Here the CDR3 DNA reads TGTGCCAGCAGCTTAGAGGGCTGGGATGAAAAACTGTTTTTT. This translates into CASSLEGWDEKLFF. The full variable domain, with the rest looked up from reference TRBV7-2 and TRBJ1-4, is GAGVSQSPSNKVTEKGKDVELRCDPISGHTALYWYRQSLGQGLEFLIYFQGNSAPDKSGLPSDRFSAERTGGSVSTLTIQRTQQEDSAVYLCASSLEGWDEKLFFGSGTQLSVL.

This chain joins TRBV15 and TRBJ1-5; D may be TRBD1 (5 bases). CDR1 and CDR2 from the germline V gene are LNHNV and YYDKDF (reference sequence). This CDR3 contains 15 residues. Trimming cost V 0 bases and J 4 bases, with 10 bases left between them. This chain's CDR3 is CATSRDISGNQPQHF. DNA for the CDR3: TGTGCCACCAGCAGAGATATCTCAGGGAATCAGCCCCAGCATTTT.

This sequence joins TRBV6-5 and TRBJ2-2, with 7 bases identical to TRBD2. Germline CDR1 MNHEY, CDR2 SVGAGI. Germline trimming cut 11 bases from V and 4 bases from J; bases unmatched to any gene: 10. This CDR3 contains 14 residues. The CDR3 region has the DNA TGTGCCCGCCCCGGGGCGGGAGTCACCGGGGAGCTGTTTTTT. Translating it yields CARPGAGVTGELFF.

This clone was counted a single time. The chain carries TRBV6-5 and TRBJ2-5, with 9 bases matching TRBD1. Per germline, CDR1 MNHEY and CDR2 SVGAGI. The CDR3 is 15 amino acids. V was clipped by 6 bases and J by 0 bases; unmatched bases: 5. The CDR3 loop reads CASSPGTGNQETQYF. In DNA, the CDR3 is TGTGCCAGCAGCCCCGGGACAGGGAACCAAGAGACCCAGTACTTC.

V and J are TRBV10-3 and TRBJ1-1, with D uncertain. The V end lost 0 bases, the J end lost 0 bases, and 8 bases lay between the germline ends. This CDR3 has 15 amino acids. Germline V gene sequence: CDR1 ENHRY, CDR2 SYGVKD. This CDR3 is CAISESGRLNTEAFF. The CDR3 region has the DNA TGTGCCATCAGTGAGTCTGGACGGTTGAACACTGAAGCTTTCTTT.

This clone was seen only once. The V gene is TRBV19, the J gene TRBJ2-6; D assignment may be TRBD1 or TRBD2 (5 bases each). From germline, CDR1 is LNHDA and CDR2 SQIVND (reference sequence). V was shortened by 11 bases and J by 0 bases, with 17 bases between the two germline ends. The CDR3 has 16 residues. The DNA of the CDR3 is TGTGCCTGTTGTAGGGACGGCCCCTCTGGGGCCAACGTCCTGACTTTC. It codes for CACCRDGPSGANVLTF. The full variable domain, with the rest looked up from reference TRBV19 and TRBJ2-6, is DGGITQSPKYLFRKEGQNVTLSCEQNLNHDAMYWYRQDPGQGLRLIYYSQIVNDFQKGDIAEGYSVSREKKESFPLTVTSAQKNPTAFYLCACCRDGPSGANVLTFGAGSRLTVL.

This chain connects TRBV5-1 to TRBJ2-5, with a possible D match to TRBD1 (6 bases). The CDR3 length is 15 residues. Trimming left V 0 bases short and J 3 bases short, with 12 bases between. Germline loops: CDR1 SGHRS, CDR2 YFSETQ. The CDR3 region has the DNA TGCGCCAGCAGCTTGGGAGGACAGTCTAAAGAGACCCAGTACTTC. Translation gives CASSLGGQSKETQYF.

V usage is TRBV5-1 and J usage is TRBJ2-1, with 11 nucleotides matching TRBD2. The CDR3 has 16 amino acids. V lost 2 bases and J lost 6; bases outside the gene matches: 7. The germline gives CDR1 SGHRS, CDR2 YFSETQ. CDR3: CASSFAGLAETNEQFF. CDR3 bases: TGCGCCAGCAGCTTTGCGGGACTAGCGGAGACCAATGAGCAGTTCTTC.

V and J are TRBV5-6 and TRBJ2-2; D unresolved. This CDR3 is built from 14 residues. Between the trimmed V and J ends, which lost 3 bases and 7 bases, there was a span of 13 bases. Germline values: CDR1 SGHDT, CDR2 YYEEEE. This chain's CDR3 is CASSSYRLIGELFF. As DNA, the CDR3 is TGTGCCAGCAGCTCTTATCGGCTGATCGGGGAGCTGTTTTTT. The variable domain in full, with the rest retrieved from reference TRBV5-6 and TRBJ2-2, is DAGVTQSPTHLIKTRGQQVTLRCSPKSGHDTVSWYQQALGQGPQFIFQYYEEEERQRGNFPDRFSGHQFPNYSSELNVNALLLGDSALYLCASSSYRLIGELFFGEGSRLTVL.

The V call is TRBV5-1, the J call TRBJ2-3; 9 bases agree with TRBD2. CDR1 is SGHRS, CDR2 YFSETQ, per germline. The CDR3 extends over 17 amino acids. Germline trimming cut 0 bases from V and 1 base from J; bases unmatched to any gene: 6. CDR3 sequence reads: CASSLAGSSGGTDTQYF. CDR3 DNA: TGCGCCAGCAGCTTGGCCGGCTCTAGCGGGGGCACAGATACGCAGTATTTT.

A single count supports this clone. CDR3 loop: CASSQDSDQPQHF. The CDR3 DNA is TGTGCCAGCTCACAGGACAGCGATCAGCCCCAGCATTTT. The rearrangement links TRBV18 to TRBJ1-5; D possibly corresponds to TRBD1 (6 bases). There are 13 residues in the CDR3. With 4 bases removed from V and 5 bases from J, the gap between germline ends came to 9 bases. Germline CDR1 reads KGHSH; CDR2 reads LQKENI.

This clone was recorded once. This chain joins TRBV5-5 and TRBJ1-1, with a possible D match to TRBD1 (5 bases). V gave up 4 bases and J gave up 8 bases, with 18 bases separating them. The germline gives CDR1 SGHKS, CDR2 YYEKEE (reference sequence). The CDR3 runs 14 residues. The CDR3: CASSHRSRSAEAFF. CDR3 sequence (DNA): TGTGCCAGCAGCCACAGGTCACGATCAGCAGAAGCTTTCTTT.

This clone was recorded only once. The gene calls are TRBV7-2 and TRBJ2-5; tentatively, D is TRBD1 (6 bases). The CDR3 loop spans 15 amino acids. Germline V gene sequence: CDR1 SGHTA, CDR2 FQGNSA. Trimming shortened V by 2 bases and J by 1 base, and 11 bases separated the two germline ends. The CDR3 reads CASSLNQGGQETQYF. CDR3 DNA: TGTGCCAGCAGCTTAAACCAAGGGGGCCAAGAGACCCAGTACTTC.

This chain uses TRBV7-8 with TRBJ2-1; maybe TRBD2 (6 bases). The CDR3 length is 16 residues. V lost 4 bases and J 3 bases, leaving 16 bases between the germline ends. Germline CDR1 and CDR2: SGHVS and FQNEAQ. Here the CDR3 reads CASSSLAIGGYNEQFF. In DNA form, the CDR3 reads TGTGCCAGCAGCTCTCTAGCGATTGGGGGCTACAATGAGCAGTTCTTC.

This clone was detected a few times. This chain connects TRBV12-5 to TRBJ1-1, with TRBD1 matching 8 bases. J gave up 4 bases and V 7 bases, and 11 bases lay outside the gene matches. The germline CDR1 and CDR2 sequences are LGHNT and FRNRAP. This CDR3 has 15 amino acids. CDR3 coding DNA: TGTGCTAGTGCCCGGGGTCAGGGGGCGAGCACTGAAGCTTTCTTT. It yields the protein CASARGQGASTEAFF. The variable domain in full, with the rest retrieved from reference TRBV12-5 and TRBJ1-1, is DARVTQTPRHKVTEMGQEVTMRCQPILGHNTVFWYRQTMMQGLELLAYFRNRAPLDDSGMPKDRFSAEMPDATLATLKIQPSEPRDSAVYFCASARGQGASTEAFFGQGTRLTVV.

V usage is TRBV7-8 and J usage is TRBJ1-1; possibly TRBD1 for D (6 bases). CDR1 and CDR2 (germline): SGHVS, FQNEAQ. The CDR3 runs to 15 residues. Trimming removed 2 bases from V and 1 base from J, with 11 bases in between. The CDR3 sequence is CASSLMGGTNTEAFF. CDR3 sequence (DNA): TGTGCCAGCAGCTTAATGGGGGGCACGAACACTGAAGCTTTCTTT. The full variable domain, rest sourced from reference TRBV7-8 and TRBJ1-1, is GAGVSQSPRYKVAKRGQDVALRCDPISGHVSLFWYQQALGQGPEFLTYFQNEAQLDKSGLPSDRFFAERPEGSVSTLKIQRTQQEDSAVYLCASSLMGGTNTEAFFGQGTRLTVV.

The genes are TRBV19 and TRBJ1-5, with D tentatively TRBD1 (6 bases). The CDR3 spans 17 residues. V lost 3 bases and J 6 bases, leaving 21 bases between the germline ends. CDR1 and CDR2 from the germline V gene are LNHDA and SQIVND (reference sequence). The CDR3 nucleotides are TGTGCCAGTAGTATGGCTTGGGGGGGCCTTTTTTTTCAGCCCCAGCATTTT. Protein: CASSMAWGGLFFQPQHF.

This clone was detected only a few times. The V and J genes are TRBV7-9 and TRBJ2-7; no definite D call. V was clipped by 5 bases and J by 3 bases, with 8 bases between them. Germline loops: CDR1 SEHNR, CDR2 FQNEAQ (reference sequence). The CDR3 has 12 residues. The CDR3 DNA is TGTGCCAGCAGCCCGAGTGACTACGAGCAGTACTTC. It specifies CASSPSDYEQYF.

A few counts support this clone. The rearrangement uses TRBV4-1 and TRBJ2-7, with D uncertain. V shed 1 base and J shed 3 bases, with 7 bases lying between them. Germline assignment: CDR1 MGHRA and CDR2 YSYEKL. The CDR3 contains 13 residues. The CDR3 spells CASSQGSIYEQYF. The CDR3 DNA follows: TGCGCCAGCAGCCAAGGGTCCATCTACGAGCAGTACTTC.

V and J are TRBV13 and TRBJ2-5; D is perhaps TRBD1 (5 bases). Germline values: CDR1 PRHDT, CDR2 FYEKMQ (reference sequence). Trimming shortened V by 2 bases and J by 2 bases, and 12 bases separated the two germline ends. This CDR3 has 15 residues. Written as DNA, the CDR3 is TGTGCCAGCAGCTTAAATCAGGGCCCGCAAGAGACCCAGTACTTC. Amino acids: CASSLNQGPQETQYF.